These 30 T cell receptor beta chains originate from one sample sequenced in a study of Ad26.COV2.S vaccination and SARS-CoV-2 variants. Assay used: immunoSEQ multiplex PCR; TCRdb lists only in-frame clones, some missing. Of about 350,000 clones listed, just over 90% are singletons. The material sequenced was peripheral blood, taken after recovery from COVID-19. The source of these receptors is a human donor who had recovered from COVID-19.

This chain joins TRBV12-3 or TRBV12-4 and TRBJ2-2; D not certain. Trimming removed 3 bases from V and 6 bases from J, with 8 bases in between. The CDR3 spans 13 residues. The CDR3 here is CASSLQVPGELFF. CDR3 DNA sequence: TGTGCCAGCAGTTTGCAGGTTCCCGGGGAGCTGTTTTTT.

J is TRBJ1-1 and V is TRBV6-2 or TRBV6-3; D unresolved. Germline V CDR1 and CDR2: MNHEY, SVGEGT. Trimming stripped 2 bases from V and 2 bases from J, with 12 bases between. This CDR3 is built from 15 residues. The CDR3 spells CASSYPAGPNTEAFF. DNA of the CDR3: TGTGCCAGCAGTTACCCCGCAGGTCCTAACACTGAAGCTTTCTTT.

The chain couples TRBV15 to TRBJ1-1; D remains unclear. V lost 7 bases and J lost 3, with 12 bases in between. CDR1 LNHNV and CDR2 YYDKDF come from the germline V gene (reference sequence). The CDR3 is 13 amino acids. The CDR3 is CATTLHADTEAFF. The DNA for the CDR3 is TGTGCCACCACCCTTCACGCTGACACTGAAGCTTTCTTT.

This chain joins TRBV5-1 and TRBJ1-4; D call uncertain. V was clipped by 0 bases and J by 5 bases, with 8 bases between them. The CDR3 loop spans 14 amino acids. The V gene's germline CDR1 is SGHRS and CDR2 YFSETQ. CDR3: CASSLVGGNEKLFF. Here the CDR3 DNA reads TGCGCCAGCAGCTTGGTAGGCGGGAATGAAAAACTGTTTTTT.

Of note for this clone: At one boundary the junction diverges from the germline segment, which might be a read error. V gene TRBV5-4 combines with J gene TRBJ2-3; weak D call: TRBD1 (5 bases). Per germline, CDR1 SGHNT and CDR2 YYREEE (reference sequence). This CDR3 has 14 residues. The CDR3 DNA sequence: TGTGCCAGCAGCTTGGCTTCTCGCGGACATAGTAATAATTTT. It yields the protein CASSLASRGHSNNF.

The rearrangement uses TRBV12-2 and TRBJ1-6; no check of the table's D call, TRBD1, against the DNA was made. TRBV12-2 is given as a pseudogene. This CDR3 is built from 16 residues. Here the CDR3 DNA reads TGTGCAAGTCGCCCTCCCCCTTGGACAGAGAATTCACCCCTCCACTTT. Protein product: CASRPPPWTENSPLHF.

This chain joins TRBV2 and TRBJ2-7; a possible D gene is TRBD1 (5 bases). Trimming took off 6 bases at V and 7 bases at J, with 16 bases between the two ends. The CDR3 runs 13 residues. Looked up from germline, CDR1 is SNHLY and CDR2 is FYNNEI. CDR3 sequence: CASSESRVGEQYF. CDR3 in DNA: TGTGCCAGCAGCGAATCCAGGGTGGGGGAGCAGTACTTC.

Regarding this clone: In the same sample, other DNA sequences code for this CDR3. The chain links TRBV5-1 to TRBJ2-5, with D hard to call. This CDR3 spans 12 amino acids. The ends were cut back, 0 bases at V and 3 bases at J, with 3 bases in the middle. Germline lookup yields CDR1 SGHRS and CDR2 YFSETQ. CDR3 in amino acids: CASSLGKETQYF. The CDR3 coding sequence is TGCGCCAGCAGCTTGGGTAAAGAGACCCAGTACTTC.

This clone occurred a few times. The CDR3 DNA is TGCGCCAGCAGCTTGGTTCTAACTTCCTCCTACAATGAGCAGTTCTTC. This sequence encodes CASSLVLTSSYNEQFF. The chain employs TRBV5-1 and TRBJ2-1; D gene unclear. Germline-derived CDR1 and CDR2 are SGHRS and YFSETQ. This CDR3 is 16 amino acids long. The V end was cut by 0 bases, the J end by 0 bases, with 10 bases between.

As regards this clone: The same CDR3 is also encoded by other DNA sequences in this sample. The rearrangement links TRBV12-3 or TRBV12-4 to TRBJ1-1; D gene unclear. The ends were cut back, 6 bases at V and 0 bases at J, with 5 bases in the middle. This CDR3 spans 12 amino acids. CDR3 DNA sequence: TGTGCCAGCAGCAAGATGAACACTGAAGCTTTCTTT. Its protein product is CASSKMNTEAFF.

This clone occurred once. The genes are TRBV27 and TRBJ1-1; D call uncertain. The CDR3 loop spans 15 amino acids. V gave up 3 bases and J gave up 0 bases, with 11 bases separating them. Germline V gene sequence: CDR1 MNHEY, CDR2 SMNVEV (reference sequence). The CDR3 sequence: CASSLEAAMNTEAFF. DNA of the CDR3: TGTGCCAGCAGTTTGGAAGCCGCTATGAACACTGAAGCTTTCTTT.

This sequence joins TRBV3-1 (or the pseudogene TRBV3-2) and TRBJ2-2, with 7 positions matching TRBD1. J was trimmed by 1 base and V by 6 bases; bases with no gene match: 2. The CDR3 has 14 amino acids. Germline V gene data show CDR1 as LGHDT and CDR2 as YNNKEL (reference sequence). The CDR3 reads CASRRTGNTGELFF. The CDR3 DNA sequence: TGTGCCAGCAGAAGGACAGGGAACACCGGGGAGCTGTTTTTT.

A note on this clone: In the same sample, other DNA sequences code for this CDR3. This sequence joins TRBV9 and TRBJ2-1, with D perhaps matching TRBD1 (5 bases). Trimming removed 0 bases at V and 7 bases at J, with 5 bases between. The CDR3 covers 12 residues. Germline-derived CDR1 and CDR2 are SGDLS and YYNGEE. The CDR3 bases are TGTGCCAGCAGCGTAGCAGGGAATGAGCAGTTCTTC. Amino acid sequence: CASSVAGNEQFF.

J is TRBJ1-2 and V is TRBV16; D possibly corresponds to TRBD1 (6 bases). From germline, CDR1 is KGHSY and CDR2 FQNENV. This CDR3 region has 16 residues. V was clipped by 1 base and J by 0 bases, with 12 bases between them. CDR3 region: CASSQLATGTNYGYTF. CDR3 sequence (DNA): TGTGCCAGCAGCCAATTGGCTACAGGGACTAACTATGGCTACACCTTC.

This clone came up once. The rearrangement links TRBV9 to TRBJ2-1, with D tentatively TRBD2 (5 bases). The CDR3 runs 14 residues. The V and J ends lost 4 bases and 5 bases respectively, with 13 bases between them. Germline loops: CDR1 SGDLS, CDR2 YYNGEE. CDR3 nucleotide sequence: TGTGCCAGCAGCACTAGTCTACATAACAATGAGCAGTTCTTC. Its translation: CASSTSLHNNEQFF.

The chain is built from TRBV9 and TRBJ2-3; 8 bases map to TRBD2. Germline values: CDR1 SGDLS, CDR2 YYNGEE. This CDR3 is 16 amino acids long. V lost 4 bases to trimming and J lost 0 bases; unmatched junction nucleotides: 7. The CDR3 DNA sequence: TGTGCCAGCAGCTTCCCCGGGACTAGAAGCACAGATACGCAGTATTTT. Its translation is CASSFPGTRSTDTQYF.

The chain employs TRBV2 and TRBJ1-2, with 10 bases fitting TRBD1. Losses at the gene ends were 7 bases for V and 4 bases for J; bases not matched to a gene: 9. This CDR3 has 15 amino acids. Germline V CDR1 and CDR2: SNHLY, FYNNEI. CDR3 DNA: TGTGCCAGCACAGGAGGGACAGGGGCGGGCTATGGCTACACCTTC. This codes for CASTGGTGAGYGYTF.

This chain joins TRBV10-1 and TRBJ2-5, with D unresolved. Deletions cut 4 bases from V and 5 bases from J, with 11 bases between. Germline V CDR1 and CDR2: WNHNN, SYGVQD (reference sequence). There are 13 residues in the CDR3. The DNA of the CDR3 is TGCGCCAGCAGTGCTCGGCAACGGGAGACCCAGTACTTC. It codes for CASSARQRETQYF.

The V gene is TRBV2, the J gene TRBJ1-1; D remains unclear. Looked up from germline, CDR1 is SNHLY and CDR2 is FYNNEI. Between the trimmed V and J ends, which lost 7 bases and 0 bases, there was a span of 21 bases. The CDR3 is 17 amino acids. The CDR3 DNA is TGTGCCAGCATAAGTGGAGGTGCAGCTCGCGTGAACACTGAAGCTTTCTTT. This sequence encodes CASISGGAARVNTEAFF.

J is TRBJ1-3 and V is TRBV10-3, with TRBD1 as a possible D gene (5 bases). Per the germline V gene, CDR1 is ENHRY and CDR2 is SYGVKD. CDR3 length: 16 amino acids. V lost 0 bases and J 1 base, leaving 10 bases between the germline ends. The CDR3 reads CAISESGRESGNTIYF. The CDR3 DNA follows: TGTGCCATCAGTGAGTCGGGCAGGGAATCTGGAAACACCATATATTTT.

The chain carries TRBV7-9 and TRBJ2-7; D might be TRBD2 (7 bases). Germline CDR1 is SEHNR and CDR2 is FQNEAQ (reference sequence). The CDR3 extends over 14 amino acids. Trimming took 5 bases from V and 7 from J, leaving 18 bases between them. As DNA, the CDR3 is TGTGCCAGCAGCGGGCGAGGGGGGCGGGAGGAGCAGTACTTC. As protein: CASSGRGGREEQYF.

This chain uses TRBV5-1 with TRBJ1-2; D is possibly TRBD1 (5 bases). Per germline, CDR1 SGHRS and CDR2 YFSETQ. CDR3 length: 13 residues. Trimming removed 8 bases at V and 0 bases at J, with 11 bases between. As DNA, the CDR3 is TGCGCCAGTGGGACGGATACTAACTATGGCTACACCTTC. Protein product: CASGTDTNYGYTF.

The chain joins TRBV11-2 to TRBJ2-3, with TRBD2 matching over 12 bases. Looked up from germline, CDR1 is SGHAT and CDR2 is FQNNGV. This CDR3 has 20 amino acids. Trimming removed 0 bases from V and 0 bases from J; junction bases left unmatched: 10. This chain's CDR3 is CASSLDARTSGTYSTDTQYF. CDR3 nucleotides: TGTGCCAGCAGCTTAGATGCAAGGACTAGCGGGACCTATAGCACAGATACGCAGTATTTT.

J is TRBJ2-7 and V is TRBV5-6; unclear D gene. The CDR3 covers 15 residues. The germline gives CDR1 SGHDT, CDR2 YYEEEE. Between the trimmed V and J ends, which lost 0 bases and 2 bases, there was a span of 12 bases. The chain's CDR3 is CASSLVFQWPYEQYF. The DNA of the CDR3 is TGTGCCAGCAGCTTGGTTTTCCAATGGCCCTACGAGCAGTACTTC.

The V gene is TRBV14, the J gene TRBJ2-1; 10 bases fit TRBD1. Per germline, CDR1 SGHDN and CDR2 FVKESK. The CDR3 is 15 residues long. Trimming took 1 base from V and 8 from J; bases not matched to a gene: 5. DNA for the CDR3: TGTGCCAGCAGCCAAGGGACAGGGGGGTACCATGAGCAGTTCTTC. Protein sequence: CASSQGTGGYHEQFF. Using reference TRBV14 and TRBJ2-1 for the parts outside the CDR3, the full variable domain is EAGVTQFPSHSVIEKGQTVTLRCDPISGHDNLYWYRRVMGKEIKFLLHFVKESKQDESGMPNNRFLAERTGGTYSTLKVQPAELEDSGVYFCASSQGTGGYHEQFFGPGTRLTVL.

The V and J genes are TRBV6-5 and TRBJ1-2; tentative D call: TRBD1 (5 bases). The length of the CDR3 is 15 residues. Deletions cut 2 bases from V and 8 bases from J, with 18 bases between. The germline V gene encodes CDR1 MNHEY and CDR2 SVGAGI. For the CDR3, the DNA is TGTGCCAGCAGTTACGGGACGGTGGGCCTTGGAGGCTACACCTTC. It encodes CASSYGTVGLGGYTF.

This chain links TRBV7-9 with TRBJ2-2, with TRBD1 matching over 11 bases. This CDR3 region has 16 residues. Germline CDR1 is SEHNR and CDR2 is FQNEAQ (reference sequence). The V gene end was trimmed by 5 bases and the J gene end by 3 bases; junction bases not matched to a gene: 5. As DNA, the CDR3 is TGTGCCAGCAGCGAAAGGACAGGGGGCCACACCGGGGAGCTGTTTTTT. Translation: CASSERTGGHTGELFF.

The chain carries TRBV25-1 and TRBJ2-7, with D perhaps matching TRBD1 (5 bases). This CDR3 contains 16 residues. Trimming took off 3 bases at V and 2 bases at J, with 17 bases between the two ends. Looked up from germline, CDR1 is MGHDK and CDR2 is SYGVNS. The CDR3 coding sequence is TGTGCCAGCAGTGATCCCAGGGCCCCAAGGACCTACGAGCAGTACTTC. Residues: CASSDPRAPRTYEQYF.

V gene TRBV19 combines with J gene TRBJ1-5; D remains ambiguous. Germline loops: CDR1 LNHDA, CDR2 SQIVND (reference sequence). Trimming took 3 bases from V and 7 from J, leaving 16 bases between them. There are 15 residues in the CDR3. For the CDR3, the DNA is TGTGCCAGTAGTATGGGAACAGCACCCGACCAGCCCCAGCATTTT. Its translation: CASSMGTAPDQPQHF.

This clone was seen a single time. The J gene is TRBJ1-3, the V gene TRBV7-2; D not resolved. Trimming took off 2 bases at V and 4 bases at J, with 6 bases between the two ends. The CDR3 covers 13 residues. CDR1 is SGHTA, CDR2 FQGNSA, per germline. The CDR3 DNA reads TGTGCCAGCAGCTTATACCTGGGAAACACCATATATTTT. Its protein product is CASSLYLGNTIYF.